A selection of T cell receptor beta chains follows, all from one sample in a study of T-cell reconstitution after alpha-beta-depleted transplantation in children. TCRdb re-analysed the PCR reads in MiXCR, keeping a single row per CDR3 protein. Here the sample spans about 240,000 distinct CDR3 sequences, more than 10% being singletons. The input for sequencing was PBMCs from the stem cell graft donor, taken from the stem cell graft. The receptors derive from a human donor who donated a stem cell graft to a child with acute lymphoblastic leukemia. The CDR3 runs from the conserved cysteine through the conserved F or W. Each record gives: CDR3 DNA, CDR3 protein, D gene, V gene, clone size, J gene. The D gene is left open where the match is weak. Not all rows give a size; the values are once, few, many and, for expanded clones, a class.

TGCAGTGCTACCCCCAGGGAGTTGCCTGTCGAGCAGTACTTC,CSATPRELPVEQYF,NA,TRBV20-1,many,TRBJ2-7
TGTGCCAGCAGCTTGGGACAGGGATTTGGCTACACCTTC,CASSLGQGFGYTF,TRBD1,TRBV7-9,few,TRBJ1-2
TGTGCCAGCAGGGGACATTGGGACACTGAAGCTTTCTTT,CASRGHWDTEAFF,NA,TRBV14,many,TRBJ1-1
TGTGCCAGCAGTTACGGGGGGACGATTAATTTTTATGGCTACACCTTC,CASSYGGTINFYGYTF,NA,TRBV6-5,many,TRBJ1-2
TGTGCCAGCAGCTCTGAGACAGGGGGCAGAACCGGGGAGCTGTTTTTT,CASSSETGGRTGELFF,TRBD1,TRBV7-8,NA,TRBJ2-2
TGTGCCAGTGTTATGCAGGGCACAGATACGCAGTATTTT,CASVMQGTDTQYF,NA,TRBV19,many,TRBJ2-3
TGTGCCAGCAGTGTAGCGGAGGAGGGCTACACCTTC,CASSVAEEGYTF,NA,TRBV2,NA,TRBJ1-2
TGTGCCAGCAGTTTAGGGCAGGGATCTTCACCCCTCCACTTT,CASSLGQGSSPLHF,NA,TRBV6-5,few,TRBJ1-6
TGTGCCAGCAGTTTACGGACGGGAGGTCAGCCCCAGCATTTT,CASSLRTGGQPQHF,NA,TRBV28,many,TRBJ1-5
TGCAGTGCTCGGGTATCTAATCAGCCCCAGCATTTT,CSARVSNQPQHF,NA,TRBV20-1,many,TRBJ1-5
TGTGCCAGCAGCTTGTACCCGATAAAGGGTGAGCAGTTCTTC,CASSLYPIKGEQFF,NA,TRBV7-2,NA,TRBJ2-1
TGTGCCACCAGCAGAGATGTAGGACCGAACACTGAAGCTTTCTTT,CATSRDVGPNTEAFF,NA,TRBV15,NA,TRBJ1-1
TGCGCCAGCAGCCCATGGGAGGGGCGGTGGGCCTACGAGCAGTACTTC,CASSPWEGRWAYEQYF,TRBD2,TRBV5-1,NA,TRBJ2-7
TGTGCCAGCAGCTTGGGGCTGACAGGGTTTGGGGCCAACGTCCTGACTTTC,CASSLGLTGFGANVLTF,TRBD1,TRBV7-2,few,TRBJ2-6
TGTGCCAGCAGCTCCGGGGGGGGCCGGGAGACCCAGTACTTC,CASSSGGGRETQYF,TRBD2,TRBV7-2,many,TRBJ2-5
TGTGCCATCAGTGAGACGGGGGGGCCCTATGAGCAGTTCTTC,CAISETGGPYEQFF,TRBD2,TRBV10-3,many,TRBJ2-1
TGTGCCAGCAGCTTAGGTCTTACCGGGGGCGATTCACCCCTCCACTTT,CASSLGLTGGDSPLHF,NA,TRBV7-2,few,TRBJ1-6
TGTGCCAGCAGTCACAATAAGGGACTAGCACACGAGCAGTACTTC,CASSHNKGLAHEQYF,TRBD2,TRBV27,many,TRBJ2-7
TGTGCCAGCTCACCACGCCAGGGATCCTACGAGCAGTACTTC,CASSPRQGSYEQYF,NA,TRBV18,many,TRBJ2-7
TGCAGCGCCCGAGGACCCCGCGGGGAGCTGTTTTTT,CSARGPRGELFF,NA,TRBV29-1,many,TRBJ2-2
TGCGCCAGCAGCCAAGAGGTAGGATCCGGGGCCAACGTCCTGACTTTC,CASSQEVGSGANVLTF,NA,TRBV4-3,few,TRBJ2-6
TGTGCCAGCAGCCAAGCCTTCGGGCCGAGCCAGACCCAGTACTTC,CASSQAFGPSQTQYF,NA,TRBV14,few,TRBJ2-5
TGTGCCAGCAGTTCGGGACAGGGGGCCGACGAGCAGTACTTC,CASSSGQGADEQYF,TRBD1,TRBV27,NA,TRBJ2-7
TGTGCCAGCAGTCCACAGGGCAGGACCTACGAGCAGTACTTC,CASSPQGRTYEQYF,NA,TRBV27,few,TRBJ2-7
TGTGCCAGCAGCTCACCAAGGACTAGCGGAAACACCGGGGAGCTGTTTTTT,CASSSPRTSGNTGELFF,TRBD2,TRBV5-6,many,TRBJ2-2
TGTGCCAGCAGCTATTTTGGACAGGAAGCTGAAGCTTTCTTT,CASSYFGQEAEAFF,TRBD1,TRBV7-8,many,TRBJ1-1
TGTGCCAGCAGCTATCTAGGCGGCTCTGGAAACACCATATATTTT,CASSYLGGSGNTIYF,NA,TRBV7-9,NA,TRBJ1-3
TGTGCCAGCAGGTCGACTAGCGGGGGGGCCGCAAAGACCCAGTACTTC,CASRSTSGGAAKTQYF,TRBD2,TRBV27,many,TRBJ2-5
TGCGCCAGCAGCTTGGGAGGGCCGGAACCTAATGAAAAACTGTTTTTT,CASSLGGPEPNEKLFF,NA,TRBV5-1,many,TRBJ1-4
TGTGCCAGCCCTTTCGGGGGAGGGCGGAATGAGCAGTTCTTC,CASPFGGGRNEQFF,TRBD2,TRBV2,few,TRBJ2-1
TGTGCCAGCAGTTTAGTATCCGGGGGCGGAGAAAAACTGTTTTTT,CASSLVSGGGEKLFF,NA,TRBV12-3/TRBV12-4,many,TRBJ1-4
TGCAGTGCAGTCTCGTACAGGAGGAACACTGAAGCTTTCTTT,CSAVSYRRNTEAFF,NA,TRBV20-1,many,TRBJ1-1
TGTGCCAGCAGCTTAAACACGGGATCCCTGGGGACCCAGTACTTC,CASSLNTGSLGTQYF,NA,TRBV7-2,many,TRBJ2-5
TGCAGTGCTATTCAAGACCCGCCTAGCACAGATACGCAGTATTTT,CSAIQDPPSTDTQYF,NA,TRBV20-1,many,TRBJ2-3
TGTGCCAGCAGCCAAGATTGGACGACAGGCCTGTTTTTT,CASSQDWTTGLFF,NA,TRBV3-1,few,TRBJ1-4
TGTGCCAGCAGCCGAGAGTTAGCTAACTATGGCTACACCTTC,CASSRELANYGYTF,NA,TRBV7-2,many,TRBJ1-2